A single sample is the source of the 25 T cell receptor beta chains below, sequenced in a study of T cells after yellow fever vaccination. TCRdb reprocessed the 5' RACE reads with MiXCR, giving one entry per CDR3 protein. The profile shows roughly 300,000 distinct CDR3 sequences, around 6.8% of them singletons. Sample: PBMCs, taken approximately 40 days after the first yellow fever vaccination. These receptors were taken from a man younger than 30 who received the YFV17D yellow fever vaccine.

This chain uses TRBV5-1 with TRBJ2-3; 8 nucleotides agree with TRBD2. The CDR3 runs 15 residues. Germline assignment: CDR1 SGHRS and CDR2 YFSETQ. The V segment lost 5 bases and the J segment 1 base; nucleotides outside the gene matches: 6. The CDR3 loop reads CASSQQAGGTDTQYF. CDR3 bases: TGCGCCAGCAGTCAGCAAGCGGGGGGCACAGATACGCAGTATTTT.

A remark on this clonotype: A much more abundant neighbour one base away suggests this may be a read error. The rearrangement joins TRBV7-6 to TRBJ2-7; perhaps TRBD1 as D (6 bases). This CDR3 has 13 amino acids. CDR1 and CDR2 (germline): SGHVS, FNYEAQ. The DNA for the CDR3 is TGTGCCAGCAGCTTAGGGACAGACTACGATCAGTACTTC. Protein product: CASSLGTDYDQYF.

This chain links TRBV3-1 with TRBJ1-6; maybe TRBD1 (5 bases). This CDR3 contains 13 residues. The ends were cut back, 2 bases at V and 11 bases at J, with 10 bases in the middle. The germline gives CDR1 LGHDT, CDR2 YNNKEL (reference sequence). CDR3: CASSQYRGTPLHF. The CDR3 DNA follows: TGTGCCAGCAGCCAATACCGGGGGACACCCCTCCACTTT.

Regarding this clonotype: A much larger clone lies a single base off, so this may be a read error. V usage is TRBV3-1 and J usage is TRBJ1-1, with D uncertain. The length of the CDR3 is 16 residues. The ends were cut back, 0 bases at V and 4 bases at J, with 15 bases in the middle. From germline, CDR1 is LGHDT and CDR2 YNNKEL (reference sequence). CDR3 sequence reads: CASSQDSERGGTEAFF. The CDR3 bases are TGTGCCAGCAGCCAAGATTCAGAGCGGGGAGGCACTGAAGCTTTCTTT.

V and J are TRBV13 and TRBJ2-5; 9 bases are a match to TRBD1. The CDR3 is made up of 15 amino acids. Trimming took 3 bases from V and 7 from J; bases not matched to a gene: 9. CDR1 is PRHDT and CDR2 is FYEKMQ in the germline V gene (reference sequence). CDR3 residues: CASSFGTGRGGTQYF. The CDR3 DNA follows: TGTGCCAGCAGCTTTGGGACAGGGCGTGGAGGGACCCAGTACTTC.

This clonotype was picked up many times. V and J are TRBV7-9 and TRBJ1-4; TRBD1 agrees at 7 bases. Germline CDR1 is SEHNR and CDR2 is FQNEAQ (reference sequence). V lost 6 bases and J lost 4; bases outside the gene matches: 5. This CDR3 region has 14 residues. The CDR3 region has the DNA TGTGCCAGCAGAGATAACAGGGGTAATGAAAAACTGTTTTTT. It is translated as CASRDNRGNEKLFF.

V and J are TRBV13 and TRBJ2-7, with 9 bases matching TRBD2. The CDR3 has 15 amino acids. The germline V gene encodes CDR1 PRHDT and CDR2 FYEKMQ (reference sequence). The CDR3, as DNA: TGTGCCATCAGCCCCGGGCTAGCGGGGTTCTACGAGCAGTACGTC. Translation: CAISPGLAGFYEQYV.

At least ten counts were recorded for this clonotype. J is TRBJ2-1 and V is TRBV10-3, with D uncertain. The CDR3 sequence is 15 residues long. The ends were cut back, 6 bases at V and 0 bases at J, with 12 bases in the middle. Germline loops: CDR1 ENHRY, CDR2 SYGVKD. The CDR3 is CAIRDPRSSYNEQFF. DNA of the CDR3: TGTGCCATCAGGGACCCTCGGAGCTCCTACAATGAGCAGTTCTTC.

This sequence joins TRBV27 and TRBJ2-5; TRBD1 aligns across 7 bases. The CDR3 spans 13 residues. V lost 6 bases and J lost 4; bases outside the gene matches: 5. Germline V lookup: CDR1 MNHEY, CDR2 SMNVEV (reference sequence). This chain's CDR3 is CASRVRGRETQYF. DNA of the CDR3: TGTGCCAGCAGGGTCAGGGGGAGAGAGACCCAGTACTTC.

This clonotype came up many times. The rearrangement links TRBV18 to TRBJ2-7; perhaps TRBD1 as D (8 bases). This CDR3 is 14 amino acids long. The germline V gene encodes CDR1 KGHSH and CDR2 LQKENI. Trimming took 4 bases from V and 4 from J, leaving 14 bases between them. CDR3 sequence: CASSRDRGGYEQYF. CDR3 DNA sequence: TGTGCCAGCTCACGCGACAGGGGAGGGTACGAGCAGTACTTC. Supplemented by reference TRBV18 and TRBJ2-7, the full variable domain reads NAGVMQNPRHLVRRRGQEARLRCSPMKGHSHVYWYRQLPEEGLKFMVYLQKENIIDESGMPKERFSAEFPKEGPSILRIQQVVRGDSAAYFCASSRDRGGYEQYFGPGTRLTVT.

As for this clonotype: An end of the junction differs from the germline gene, which may be a read error. The chain carries TRBV7-9 and TRBJ2-7, with TRBD2 matching over 7 bases. This CDR3 comprises 14 residues. In germline, CDR1 is SEHNR, CDR2 FQNEAQ (reference sequence). Here the CDR3 reads CASSLAENPYEQYF. CDR3 sequence (DNA): TGTGCCAGCAGCCTAGCGGAAAACCCCTACGAGCAGTACTTC.

The chain carries TRBV7-9 and TRBJ1-1; unclear D gene. The V gene lost 0 bases and the J gene lost 13 bases, with 9 bases spanning the gap. CDR1 and CDR2 (germline): SEHNR, FQNEAQ (reference sequence). This CDR3 has 11 residues. CDR3 sequence: CASSLAGECFF. In nucleotides, the CDR3 is TGTGCCAGCAGCTTAGCGGGAGAGTGTTTCTTT.

This clonotype was detected a few times. V and J are TRBV14 and TRBJ1-2; D is possibly TRBD1 (6 bases). V was shortened by 5 bases and J by 0 bases, with 13 bases between the two germline ends. The CDR3 spans 15 residues. The germline CDR1 and CDR2 sequences are SGHDN and FVKESK. CDR3 protein: CASSYSGTTNYGYTF. CDR3 in DNA: TGTGCCAGCAGCTATTCCGGGACAACTAACTATGGCTACACCTTC.

Turning to this clonotype: One junction end does not reproduce the germline sequence, and a read error may be involved. The rearrangement uses TRBV11-2 and TRBJ2-1; weak D call: TRBD2 (6 bases). From germline, CDR1 is SGHAT and CDR2 FQNNGV. This CDR3 is 15 amino acids long. CDR3 in amino acids: CASSLGAGRYNEKFF. In DNA, the CDR3 is TGTGCCAGCAGCTTAGGGGCGGGGAGATACAATGAGAAGTTCTTC.

In this sample, this clonotype turned up a few times. The chain has TRBV6-5 and TRBJ1-6; TRBD1 aligns across 8 bases. V shed 2 bases and J 1 base; nucleotides not matched to a gene: 7. CDR1 is MNHEY, CDR2 SVGAGI, per germline. CDR3 length: 18 residues. The CDR3, as DNA: TGTGCCAGCAGTTACCTCTGGACAGGGCGATCCTATAATTCACCCCTCCACTTT. Its protein product is CASSYLWTGRSYNSPLHF.

The V call is TRBV18, the J call TRBJ2-7; D call uncertain. This CDR3 has 12 amino acids. Germline CDR1 and CDR2: KGHSH and LQKENI. The V and J ends lost 6 bases and 2 bases respectively, with 8 bases between them. CDR3 nucleotides: TGTGCCAGCTCCCCGGCGGCCTACGAGCAGTACTTC. Protein product: CASSPAAYEQYF.

This clonotype was seen many times. The chain has TRBV3-1 and TRBJ2-5, with D hard to call. CDR1 is LGHDT and CDR2 is YNNKEL in the germline V gene (reference sequence). The CDR3 extends over 14 amino acids. The germline V and J ends were trimmed by 4 bases and 4 bases, with 13 bases remaining between them. This CDR3 is CASSPPNGPETQYF. DNA of the CDR3: TGTGCCAGCAGCCCACCGAATGGACCAGAGACCCAGTACTTC.

This clonotype was observed many times. V gene TRBV7-8 combines with J gene TRBJ1-3, with 10 positions matching TRBD1. V shed 1 base, J shed 8 bases, and the junction held 8 bases outside the gene matches. The CDR3 has 16 residues. Germline values: CDR1 SGHVS, CDR2 FQNEAQ. CDR3 sequence reads: CASSLVGTGVYDTIYF. Written as DNA, the CDR3 is TGTGCCAGCAGCTTAGTGGGGACAGGGGTCTATGACACCATATATTTT.

This clonotype was observed a handful of times. The chain has TRBV9 and TRBJ2-2; D possibly uses TRBD1 or TRBD2 (5 bases each). CDR3 length: 18 amino acids. The germline CDR1 and CDR2 sequences are SGDLS and YYNGEE. Trimming stripped 3 bases from V and 0 bases from J, with 18 bases between. CDR3 in amino acids: CASSALGTPSPNTGELFF. The DNA for the CDR3 is TGTGCCAGCAGCGCTCTCGGGACGCCGAGTCCGAACACCGGGGAGCTGTTTTTT.

This chain joins TRBV20-1 and TRBJ1-5; D unresolved. The CDR3 runs to 15 residues. Trimming removed 3 bases from V and 5 bases from J, with 17 bases in between. Looked up from germline, CDR1 is DFQATT and CDR2 is SNEGSKA (reference sequence). The CDR3 reads CSASAGSSVDQPQHF. DNA of the CDR3: TGCAGTGCTAGCGCCGGGAGTTCAGTGGATCAGCCCCAGCATTTT.

The table lists this clonotype with many counts. The genes are TRBV5-1 and TRBJ1-1; D uncertain. Germline-derived CDR1 and CDR2 are SGHRS and YFSETQ. The length of the CDR3 is 14 residues. V was shortened by 0 bases and J by 5 bases, with 11 bases between the two germline ends. CDR3 amino acids: CASSLEAARTEAFF. CDR3 nucleotides: TGCGCCAGCAGCTTGGAGGCTGCGCGGACTGAAGCTTTCTTT.

This clonotype has only a few counts. The chain couples TRBV20-1 to TRBJ1-1; D is perhaps TRBD1 (5 bases). Per the germline V gene, CDR1 is DFQATT and CDR2 is SNEGSKA (reference sequence). Trimming cost V 3 bases and J 0 bases, with 11 bases left between them. This CDR3 has 14 amino acids. CDR3 in amino acids: CSASDGGLNTEAFF. CDR3 in DNA: TGCAGTGCTAGCGACGGGGGTCTGAACACTGAAGCTTTCTTT.

This clonotype came up a few times. This chain uses TRBV28 with TRBJ2-1; the D gene could be TRBD1 or TRBD2 (5 bases each). Trimming left V 6 bases short and J 0 bases short, with 18 bases between. This CDR3 contains 17 residues. CDR1 is MDHEN and CDR2 is SYDVKM in the germline V gene. The CDR3, as DNA: TGTGCCAGCAGCAGCCCCCGGGACCCGGGCTCCTACAATGAGCAGTTCTTC. Amino acids: CASSSPRDPGSYNEQFF.

Only a few counts were recorded for this clonotype. The chain combines TRBV7-9 with TRBJ2-1; D gene unclear. This CDR3 contains 14 residues. Germline lookup yields CDR1 SEHNR and CDR2 FQNEAQ (reference sequence). V was trimmed by 2 bases and J by 9 bases, leaving 14 bases between them. The CDR3 nucleotides read TGTGCCAGCAGCTTATATAGTGGGGAAAGTGAGCAGTTCTTC. Its protein is CASSLYSGESEQFF.

In its sample, this clonotype was seen once. One base away lies a much larger clone, so this may be a sequencing read error. V and J are TRBV24-1 and TRBJ2-3; TRBD1 is a possible D gene (7 bases). Per germline, CDR1 KGHDR and CDR2 SFDVKD. The CDR3 loop spans 16 amino acids. This chain's CDR3 is CVTSGGRGASTDTQYF. Written as DNA, the CDR3 is TGTGTCACCAGTGGCGGCAGGGGGGCGAGCACAGATACGCAGTATTTT.